This TCR beta chain derives from a study of blood T cell repertoires in COVID-19. Study in general: From T cells, B-cell-depleted T cells, or PBMCs came the material, which was cDNA or gDNA.

TCRdb keeps only in-frame clones here, not all; method: immunoSEQ multiplex PCR. The table records around 250,000 clones, roughly nine tenths of them present only once. From germline, CDR1 is LNHDA and CDR2 SQIVND (reference sequence). The V end was cut by 8 bases, the J end by 4 bases, with 6 bases between. The CDR3 consists of 11 residues. The V gene is TRBV19, the J gene TRBJ1-5; no reliable D call. The sequence came from a human donor in a cohort exposed to, infected with or recovered from COVID-19 (not recorded which). The donor label of this sample is uncertain. Material: PBMCs or T cells enriched from blood (not recorded which). The DNA of the CDR3 is TGTGCCAGTGGCTTGAATCAGCCCCAGCATTTT. It yields the protein CASGLNQPQHF.